These 30 T cell receptor beta chains were all obtained from the same sample, sequenced in a study of PD-1 blockade in classical Hodgkin lymphoma. Every one of the patients relapsed after autologous stem cell transplantation (brentuximab vedotin exposure was variable). Assay used: immunoSEQ multiplex PCR; TCRdb lists only in-frame clones, some missing. The table has some 150,000 clones, approximately 80% seen once. The sequenced sample was peripheral blood mononuclear cells (PBMCs), obtained before the second cycle of nivolumab. Receptors originate from a human donor with classical Hodgkin lymphoma.

The chain has TRBV5-1 and TRBJ2-1, with D perhaps matching TRBD1 or TRBD2 (7 bases each). Per germline, CDR1 SGHRS and CDR2 YFSETQ. V was shortened by 0 bases and J by 4 bases, with 17 bases between the two germline ends. The CDR3 is 17 amino acids. DNA of the CDR3: TGCGCCAGCAGCTTGGTAGGGGGCAGCGGGGATTACAATGAGCAGTTCTTC. Translation: CASSLVGGSGDYNEQFF.

This chain joins TRBV6-6 and TRBJ1-5, with 8 nucleotides matching TRBD1. The V gene end was trimmed by 6 bases and the J gene end by 2 bases; junction bases not matched to a gene: 3. This CDR3 is 14 amino acids long. Germline V gene lookup returns CDR1 MNHNY and CDR2 SVGAGI (reference sequence). CDR3 coding DNA: TGTGCCAGCAGCAAGGACAGGGGCAATCAGCCCCAGCATTTT. Translation gives CASSKDRGNQPQHF.

This CDR3 is CASSLAGGRETQYF. The CDR3 DNA reads as TGTGCCAGCAGCTTAGCGGGGGGGCGAGAGACCCAGTACTTC. The V and J genes are TRBV7-3 and TRBJ2-5; 9 bases are a match to TRBD2. CDR1 is SGHTA and CDR2 is FQGTGA in the germline V gene. The CDR3 runs 14 residues. V lost 2 bases and J lost 4; bases outside the gene matches: 2.

This clone has only one observation. Written as DNA, the CDR3 is TGTGCCAGCAGCGTTGACTCCGCCGGGCAGTACTTC. Translating gives CASSVDSAGQYF. V is TRBV11-2 and J is TRBJ2-7; D uncertain. V lost 5 bases to trimming and J lost 9 bases, with 14 bases between them. This CDR3 region has 12 residues. The germline V gene encodes CDR1 SGHAT and CDR2 FQNNGV.

Concerning this clone itself: The same CDR3 can be traced to other DNA sequences in this sample. The gene calls are TRBV10-3 and TRBJ2-7; 10 bases fit TRBD1. CDR1 is ENHRY and CDR2 is SYGVKD in the germline V gene. J gave up 3 bases and V 8 bases, and 4 bases lay outside the gene matches. The CDR3 contains 13 residues. CDR3 nucleotides: TGTGCCATCCGAGGGACAGGGGACTACGAGCAGTACTTC. Translation: CAIRGTGDYEQYF.

There are a few counts of this clone. This sequence joins TRBV7-3 and TRBJ2-1, with 8 bases that match TRBD2. This CDR3 region has 11 residues. The germline V gene has CDR1 SGHTA and CDR2 FQGTGA. Trimming took 8 bases from V and 7 from J; bases not matched to a gene: 1. CDR3 loop: CASSGGNEQFF. The CDR3 coding sequence is TGTGCCAGCTCGGGGGGGAATGAGCAGTTCTTC.

The chain joins TRBV6-5 to TRBJ1-4; D remains ambiguous. This CDR3 comprises 11 residues. Per germline, CDR1 MNHEY and CDR2 SVGAGI. V lost 6 bases and J lost 7, with 6 bases in between. CDR3 in DNA: TGTGCCAGCAGGGGATTTGAAAAACTGTTTTTT. It yields the protein CASRGFEKLFF.

Worth noting for this clone: The same CDR3 can be traced to other DNA sequences in this sample. V and J are TRBV5-3 and TRBJ1-5; perhaps TRBD1 as D (6 bases). TRBV5-3 is an ORF; its function is uncertain. Trimming took off 0 bases at V and 0 bases at J, with 16 bases between the two ends. The CDR3 sequence is 18 residues long. CDR3 residues: CARSLASHRVDSNQPQHF. The DNA for the CDR3 is TGTGCCAGAAGCTTGGCATCTCACAGGGTGGATAGCAATCAGCCCCAGCATTTT.

The chain employs TRBV28 and TRBJ2-3; tentatively, D is TRBD2 (5 bases). Trimming pared 5 bases from V and 11 bases from J, leaving 26 bases between. Germline CDR1 is MDHEN and CDR2 is SYDVKM. CDR3 size: 16 residues. CDR3 in DNA: TGTGCCAGCAGTCCTAGGGAGCGACCTAGATGGGTTGGGCAGTATTTT. Its translation: CASSPRERPRWVGQYF.

The chain links TRBV7-6 to TRBJ2-5, with unresolved D. Trimming stripped 4 bases from V and 2 bases from J, with 2 bases between. The germline gives CDR1 SGHVS, CDR2 FNYEAQ. The CDR3 consists of 11 residues. This chain's CDR3 is CASSSQETQYF. CDR3 sequence (DNA): TGTGCCAGCAGCTCGCAAGAGACCCAGTACTTC.

Ten or more counts support this clone. The chain recombines TRBV9 with TRBJ2-1; TRBD2 matches at 8 bases. This CDR3 spans 15 amino acids. V shed 0 bases and J 7 bases; nucleotides not matched to a gene: 6. Germline CDR1 reads SGDLS; CDR2 reads YYNGEE. The CDR3 here is CASSVALAGRNEQFF. The CDR3 region has the DNA TGTGCCAGCAGCGTAGCTCTAGCGGGTAGGAATGAGCAGTTCTTC. The full variable domain, in which reference TRBV9 and TRBJ2-1 provide the parts outside the CDR3, is DSGVTQTPKHLITATGQRVTLRCSPRSGDLSVYWYQQSLDQGLQFLIQYYNGEERAKGNILERFSAQQFPDLHSELNLSSLELGDSALYFCASSVALAGRNEQFFGPGTRLTVL.

The rearrangement uses TRBV28 and TRBJ2-3; D is possibly TRBD1 (5 bases). The CDR3 extends over 13 amino acids. CDR1 is MDHEN, CDR2 SYDVKM, per germline. The germline V and J ends were trimmed by 6 bases and 3 bases, with 10 bases remaining between them. The CDR3 region has the DNA TGTGCCAGCAGGCGGACAAGTACAGATACGCAGTATTTT. It encodes CASRRTSTDTQYF.

DNA of the CDR3: TGTGCCATCAGTGCGCGGGGACAGGGAAATGAGCAGTTCTTC. This sequence encodes CAISARGQGNEQFF. This chain connects TRBV10-3 to TRBJ2-1, with 9 bases lining up with TRBD1. The CDR3 runs to 14 residues. V lost 4 bases, J lost 7 bases, and 5 bases stayed unmatched. CDR1 is ENHRY and CDR2 is SYGVKD in the germline V gene.

The CDR3 protein is CASSSEGRGRYEQYF. The CDR3 bases are TGCGCCAGCAGCTCAGAGGGCCGGGGAAGGTACGAGCAGTACTTC. The J gene is TRBJ2-7, the V gene TRBV4-3, with a tentative D call TRBD2 (5 bases). V was clipped by 5 bases and J by 4 bases, with 18 bases between them. Looked up from germline, CDR1 is LGHNA and CDR2 is YSLEER. The CDR3 loop spans 15 amino acids.

The chain recombines TRBV7-6 with TRBJ2-1; D is unclear. This CDR3 has 11 residues. V shed 7 bases and J shed 7 bases, with 8 bases lying between them. Germline V gives CDR1 SGHVS, CDR2 FNYEAQ. CDR3 in amino acids: CASTPGNEQFF. CDR3 nucleotide sequence: TGTGCCAGCACCCCTGGAAATGAGCAGTTCTTC.

The chain combines TRBV18 with TRBJ2-7, with 7 nucleotides matching TRBD2. The CDR3 is made up of 13 amino acids. Germline trimming cut 2 bases from V and 6 bases from J; bases unmatched to any gene: 4. Germline lookup yields CDR1 KGHSH and CDR2 LQKENI. CDR3 amino acids: CASSPAGVLEQYF. The CDR3 DNA is TGTGCCAGCTCACCAGCGGGGGTCCTCGAGCAGTACTTC.

The gene calls are TRBV10-3 and TRBJ2-7, with a weak D call TRBD1 (5 bases). Germline CDR1 reads ENHRY; CDR2 reads SYGVKD. Trimming stripped 0 bases from V and 6 bases from J, with 12 bases between. The length of the CDR3 is 14 residues. CDR3 amino acids: CAISESGHTLEQYF. Here the CDR3 DNA reads TGTGCCATCAGTGAGTCAGGACACACCCTCGAGCAGTACTTC.

This rearrangement joins TRBV7-3 to TRBJ1-2; 7 bases agree with TRBD1. Losses at the gene ends were 2 bases for V and 4 bases for J; bases not matched to a gene: 7. Germline V gene data show CDR1 as SGHTA and CDR2 as FQGTGA. The CDR3 runs 15 residues. The CDR3 coding sequence is TGTGCCAGCAGCTTACTAGGGGGCGCGGGCTATGGCTACACCTTC. Residues: CASSLLGGAGYGYTF.

The V gene is TRBV7-9, the J gene TRBJ2-7; TRBD2 is a possible D gene (7 bases). CDR1 and CDR2 (germline): SEHNR, FQNEAQ (reference sequence). Trimming took off 5 bases at V and 1 base at J, with 18 bases between the two ends. CDR3 length: 16 residues. The CDR3 protein is CASSRGGAAGSYEQYF. DNA for the CDR3: TGTGCCAGCAGCCGTGGGGGGGCAGCGGGATCCTACGAGCAGTACTTC.

The chain is built from TRBV6-5 and TRBJ2-2, with no clear D. The V and J ends lost 7 bases and 0 bases respectively, with 12 bases between them. Germline CDR1 reads MNHEY; CDR2 reads SVGAGI. CDR3 length: 15 amino acids. The CDR3 nucleotides are TGTGCCAGCAAGTTAGGACCGACGAACACCGGGGAGCTGTTTTTT. Translation: CASKLGPTNTGELFF.

The CDR3 DNA follows: TGCAGCGTTGAACCTAAGGCGGGGTCCTACGAGCAGTACTTC. It encodes CSVEPKAGSYEQYF. The gene calls are TRBV29-1 and TRBJ2-7; a weak D match, TRBD2 (6 bases). V shed 2 bases and J shed 1 base, with 12 bases lying between them. CDR3 size: 14 residues. Germline V gives CDR1 SQVTM, CDR2 ANQGSEA.

The rearrangement uses TRBV6-5 and TRBJ2-7; TRBD1 matches at 7 bases. The junction had 6 bases not matched to a gene; V was cut back by 0 bases and J by 4 bases. This CDR3 has 15 residues. Germline V CDR1 and CDR2: MNHEY, SVGAGI. The CDR3 sequence is CASSYSGTAPYEQYF. The CDR3 DNA reads as TGTGCCAGCAGTTACTCGGGGACAGCACCTTACGAGCAGTACTTC.

This chain links TRBV7-2 with TRBJ2-4; unclear D gene. Germline lookup yields CDR1 SGHTA and CDR2 FQGNSA. The CDR3 has 13 amino acids. V lost 6 bases and J 8 bases, leaving 14 bases between the germline ends. CDR3 residues: CASSSGSGYIQYF. The CDR3 DNA reads as TGTGCCAGCAGTTCAGGATCCGGGTACATTCAGTACTTC. The full variable domain, completed using reference TRBV7-2 and TRBJ2-4, is GAGVSQSPSNKVTEKGKDVELRCDPISGHTALYWYRQSLGQGLEFLIYFQGNSAPDKSGLPSDRFSAERTGGSVSTLTIQRTQQEDSAVYLCASSSGSGYIQYFGAGTRLSVL.

The rearrangement uses TRBV6-6 and TRBJ1-2; TRBD1 agrees at 8 bases. V gave up 7 bases and J gave up 6 bases; unmatched junction bases: 7. Germline loops: CDR1 MNHNY, CDR2 SVGAGI (reference sequence). There are 13 residues in the CDR3. CDR3 in DNA: TGTGCCAGCACACGACAGGGGTTGGATGGCTACACCTTC. Its protein product is CASTRQGLDGYTF.

This rearrangement joins TRBV4-1 to TRBJ2-3; D uncertain. The V and J ends lost 1 base and 0 bases respectively, with 8 bases between them. Germline CDR1 and CDR2: MGHRA and YSYEKL. This CDR3 contains 15 residues. The CDR3 DNA sequence: TGCGCCAGCAGCCAAGCACGGCCTAGCACAGATACGCAGTATTTT. Amino acid sequence: CASSQARPSTDTQYF.

V usage is TRBV6-5 and J usage is TRBJ1-3; D is unclear. Trimming removed 4 bases at V and 0 bases at J, with 10 bases between. The CDR3 consists of 15 residues. From germline, CDR1 is MNHEY and CDR2 SVGAGI. As DNA, the CDR3 is TGTGCCAGCAGTTCCACATTGAGCTCTGGAAACACCATATATTTT. This codes for CASSSTLSSGNTIYF.

The chain employs TRBV18 and TRBJ2-3; 13 positions match TRBD2. In germline, CDR1 is KGHSH, CDR2 LQKENI. The CDR3 runs to 17 residues. V lost 4 bases to trimming and J lost 3 bases; unmatched junction nucleotides: 7. CDR3 sequence (DNA): TGTGCCAGCTCACTCTCGACTAGCGGGAGGAGGACAGATACGCAGTATTTT. The encoded protein is CASSLSTSGRRTDTQYF.

V usage is TRBV29-1 and J usage is TRBJ1-1; D gene uncertain. V lost 8 bases and J lost 6, with 19 bases in between. This CDR3 has 13 amino acids. CDR1 and CDR2 (germline): SQVTM, ANQGSEA. In DNA form, the CDR3 reads TGCAGCCCCTACGACGTGCCGCGCGCTGAAGCTTTCTTT. Protein product: CSPYDVPRAEAFF.

The rearrangement links TRBV10-3 to TRBJ2-3; 13 bases match TRBD2. V shed 5 bases, J shed 2 bases, and the junction held 4 bases outside the gene matches. Looked up from germline, CDR1 is ENHRY and CDR2 is SYGVKD. The CDR3 has 16 amino acids. Here the CDR3 DNA reads TGTGCCATCAGTAAGGGACTAGCGGGAAACACAGATACGCAGTATTTT. Its translation is CAISKGLAGNTDTQYF.

The V gene is TRBV7-8, the J gene TRBJ2-5, with D perhaps matching TRBD2 (5 bases). The CDR3 runs 13 residues. The germline V gene encodes CDR1 SGHVS and CDR2 FQNEAQ. V shed 4 bases and J shed 4 bases, with 10 bases lying between them. The CDR3 is CASSSGRGETQYF. In DNA, the CDR3 is TGTGCCAGCAGCTCGGGTCGGGGAGAGACCCAGTACTTC. Using reference TRBV7-8 and TRBJ2-5 for the parts outside the CDR3, the full variable domain is GAGVSQSPRYKVAKRGQDVALRCDPISGHVSLFWYQQALGQGPEFLTYFQNEAQLDKSGLPSDRFFAERPEGSVSTLKIQRTQQEDSAVYLCASSSGRGETQYFGPGTRLLVL.